This T cell receptor beta chain was documented in a study of cytomegalovirus exposure and HLA in healthy donors. Study-level results: Using a false discovery rate of 0.05, a later analysis showed that 16,951 TCR beta sequences were associated with HLA alleles. A few CMV-associated chains proved CMV antigen-specific in vitro.

The PCR ran on 60 Vbeta and 13 Jbeta primers. How the authors handled the data: Roughly 10 million shared chains were among about 80 million unique TCR beta chains counted in a later analysis. Sequenced by immunoSEQ multiplex PCR; TCRdb stores in-frame clones only, minus some. That table gives V, J and clone size, and the DNA gave D and trimming. The top ten hold around 3% of the sample, which has 150,000 to 200,000 clones, about 63% seen once. Germline V gene lookup returns CDR1 MNHEY and CDR2 SMNVEV (reference sequence). The CDR3 sequence is 15 residues long. V lost 5 bases to trimming and J lost 4 bases, with 15 bases between them. Of note for this clone: The antigen is not known.

This chain links TRBV27 with TRBJ2-1, with TRBD1 as a possible D gene (5 bases). Sequenced: PBMCs. This sequence was found in a woman between 40 and 55 years old in good health and CMV-seropositive. This CDR3 reads CASSTGQGSYNEQFF. The CDR3 DNA sequence: TGTGCCAGCAGTACTGGGCAGGGTAGTTACAATGAGCAGTTCTTC.